The next 9 T cell receptor beta chains were all read from a single sample in a study of neurological immune-mediated disorders. TCRdb independently ran MiXCR on the 5' RACE reads; one entry per CDR3 protein. The table shows fewer than 60,000 distinct CDR3 sequences, with around 4% occurring only once. Material: PBMCs. The receptor source for this set is a man in his sixties with multiple sclerosis.

Many counts were recorded for this clonotype. CDR3 residues: CASSSSGSGLDTQYF. As DNA, the CDR3 is TGTGCCAGCAGCTCTAGCGGGAGCGGGCTTGATACGCAGTATTTT. The gene calls are TRBV7-9 and TRBJ2-3, with TRBD2 identical over 10 bases. J lost 6 bases, V lost 4 bases, and 7 bases had no gene match. The CDR3 loop spans 15 amino acids. Germline V gene lookup returns CDR1 SEHNR and CDR2 FQNEAQ (reference sequence).

This clonotype was detected ten times or more. The V and J genes are TRBV5-1 and TRBJ2-4; 7 bases align to TRBD2. CDR1 is SGHRS and CDR2 is YFSETQ in the germline V gene. This CDR3 is 15 amino acids long. Trimming at V came to 3 bases and at J to 6 bases, leaving 9 bases not matched to a gene. The CDR3 DNA sequence: TGCGCCAGCAGCTCGGGAGGCGCGGCAGCAAACATTCAGTACTTC. Translation: CASSSGGAAANIQYF.

This clonotype was counted ten times or more. V is TRBV6-6 and J is TRBJ1-5; tentative D call: TRBD1 (5 bases). The CDR3 has 13 residues. Trimming removed 9 bases from V and 5 bases from J, with 14 bases in between. The germline V gene encodes CDR1 MNHNY and CDR2 SVGAGI (reference sequence). CDR3 bases: TGTGCCAGGACTCCAAGGGGCTATCAGCCCCAGCATTTT. Amino acid sequence: CARTPRGYQPQHF.

This clonotype has ten or more counts. The chain has TRBV7-2 and TRBJ2-5, with D hard to call. Trimming shortened V by 2 bases and J by 0 bases, and 10 bases separated the two germline ends. CDR1 and CDR2 from the germline V gene are SGHTA and FQGNSA. This CDR3 region has 15 residues. The CDR3 DNA reads TGTGCCAGCAGCTTAAGTCTGGGGTACCAAGAGACCCAGTACTTC. Translated: CASSLSLGYQETQYF.

The gene calls are TRBV5-1 and TRBJ2-6, with no clear D. This CDR3 is built from 15 residues. Between the trimmed V and J ends, which lost 4 bases and 4 bases, there was a span of 12 bases. The V gene's germline CDR1 is SGHRS and CDR2 YFSETQ. CDR3: CASSQSRVGANVLTF. CDR3 nucleotide sequence: TGCGCCAGCAGCCAGTCCCGGGTAGGGGCCAACGTCCTGACTTTC. The entire variable domain, with the rest obtained from reference TRBV5-1 and TRBJ2-6, is as follows: KAGVTQTPRYLIKTRGQQVTLSCSPISGHRSVSWYQQTPGQGLQFLFEYFSETQRNKGNFPGRFSGRQFSNSRSEMNVSTLELGDSALYLCASSQSRVGANVLTFGAGSRLTVL.

This clonotype has ten or more counts. The chain combines TRBV20-1 with TRBJ1-5; weak D call: TRBD1 (5 bases). Germline assignment: CDR1 DFQATT and CDR2 SNEGSKA (reference sequence). Trimming stripped 3 bases from V and 1 base from J, with 7 bases between. The CDR3 contains 13 residues. CDR3 in DNA: TGCAGTGCTAGTAGGGACAGCAATCAGCCCCAGCATTTT. This encodes CSASRDSNQPQHF.

The table lists this clonotype with many counts. The chain recombines TRBV2 with TRBJ1-3; maybe TRBD1 (6 bases). V shed 9 bases and J shed 4 bases, with 10 bases lying between them. The CDR3 has 12 amino acids. Germline V gives CDR1 SNHLY, CDR2 FYNNEI. CDR3 sequence: CARAGQGNTIYF. CDR3 bases: TGTGCCAGGGCGGGACAAGGAAACACCATATATTTT. Together with reference TRBV2 and TRBJ1-3, the CDR3 gives the full variable domain: EPEVTQTPSHQVTQMGQEVILRCVPISNHLYFYWYRQILGQKVEFLVSFYNNEISEKSEIFDDQFSVERPDGSNFTLKIRSTKLEDSAMYFCARAGQGNTIYFGEGSWLTVV.

This clonotype appeared many times. V gene TRBV20-1 combines with J gene TRBJ2-3; 7 nucleotides line up with TRBD2. V lost 2 bases and J lost 7; bases outside the gene matches: 24. The germline V gene has CDR1 DFQATT and CDR2 SNEGSKA (reference sequence). The CDR3 is 19 residues long. The CDR3 spells CSARLINGPVRERANTQYF. The CDR3 DNA sequence: TGCAGTGCTAGACTTATCAACGGCCCCGTGCGGGAGCGGGCAAATACGCAGTATTTT.

This clonotype occurred many times. V is TRBV20-1 and J is TRBJ2-7; 9 bases line up with TRBD2. The junction had 13 bases not matched to a gene; V was cut back by 4 bases and J by 0 bases. Germline CDR1 reads DFQATT; CDR2 reads SNEGSKA (reference sequence). The CDR3 contains 17 residues. The CDR3 nucleotides are TGCAGTGCTATAGCTATTAGCGGGGGTCTAAGCTCCTACGAGCAGTACTTC. Amino acids: CSAIAISGGLSSYEQYF.